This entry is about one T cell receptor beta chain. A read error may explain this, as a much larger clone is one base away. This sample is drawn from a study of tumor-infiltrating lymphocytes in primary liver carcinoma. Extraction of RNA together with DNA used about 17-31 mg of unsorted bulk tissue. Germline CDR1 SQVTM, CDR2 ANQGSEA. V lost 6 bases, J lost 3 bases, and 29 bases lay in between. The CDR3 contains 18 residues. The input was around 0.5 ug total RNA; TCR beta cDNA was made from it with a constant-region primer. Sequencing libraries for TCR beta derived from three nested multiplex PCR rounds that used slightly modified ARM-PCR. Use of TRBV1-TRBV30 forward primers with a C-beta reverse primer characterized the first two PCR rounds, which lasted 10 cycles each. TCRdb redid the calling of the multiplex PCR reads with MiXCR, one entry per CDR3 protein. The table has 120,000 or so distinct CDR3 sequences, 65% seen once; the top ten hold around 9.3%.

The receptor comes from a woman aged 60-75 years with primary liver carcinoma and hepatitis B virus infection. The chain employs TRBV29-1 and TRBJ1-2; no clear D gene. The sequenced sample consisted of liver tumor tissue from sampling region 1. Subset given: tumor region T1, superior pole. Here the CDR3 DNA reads TGCAGCGTCGGAGGCCAGTTCCCGTCTGTTGATACGGACTATGGCTACACCTTC. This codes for CSVGGQFPSVDTDYGYTF.